Here is one T cell receptor beta chain with its context. The sample is drawn from a study of blood T cell repertoires in COVID-19. Overall study: Acute and convalescent COVID-19 samples came from the United States, Italy and Spain. PBMCs, B-cell-depleted T cells, or T cells provided the cDNA or gDNA that made up the material.

Deletions cut 1 base from V and 5 bases from J, with 13 bases between. The CDR3 is made up of 15 amino acids. From germline, CDR1 is SGHVS and CDR2 FNYEAQ. How the authors handled the data: Reference gene primer amplification yielded estimated nucleated cell counts. The data were produced by immunoSEQ multiplex PCR, yet TCRdb's version contains in-frame clones alone and is incomplete. V and J calls and clone size follow that table, whereas D and trimming were derived from the DNA. Here the sample spans around 450,000 clones, 75% to 90% being singletons. The sample consisted of peripheral blood. The clonotype originates from a woman in her twenties or thirties with acute or convalescent COVID-19. This sequence joins TRBV7-6 and TRBJ2-3, with D uncertain. The CDR3 bases are TGTGCCAGCAGCTTAGATTTCGTGGGCGTAGATACGCAGTATTTT. This gives the protein CASSLDFVGVDTQYF.